The rows below give T cell receptor beta chains drawn from one sample of a study of glioma-infiltrating T cells after dendritic cell vaccination. The protocol was immunoSEQ multiplex PCR, while the TCRdb copy is restricted to in-frame clones and leaves out a portion. The top ten hold 15% to 19% of the sample, which has 55,000 to 75,000 clones, roughly four fifths seen once. Source: blood, taken after dendritic cell vaccination. All receptors derive from a human donor with glioblastoma. Each CDR3 is given with its conserved first and last residue. Each record gives: J gene, clone size, V gene, D gene, CDR3 DNA, CDR3 protein. A D gene is named only where the DNA matches it firmly. Rows may omit the clone size; those that give it use once, few, many or a size class.

>TRBJ1-2|-|TRBV6-1|-
TGTGCCAGCAGTGAAGACAGGGTAGGAGACTATGGCTACACCTTC
CASSEDRVGDYGYTF
>TRBJ2-1|-|TRBV4-1|TRBD1
TGCGCCAGCAGCCCTTTCGACAGGGGATCGAATGAGCAGTTCTTC
CASSPFDRGSNEQFF
>TRBJ1-6|few|TRBV5-5|TRBD1
TGTGCCAGCAGCCTAACAACAGGGGGGAATTCACCCCTCCACTTT
CASSLTTGGNSPLHF
>TRBJ1-6|-|TRBV14|-
TGTGCCAGCAGCCAAGATCTGGCAGGTTACTCACCCCTCCACTTT
CASSQDLAGYSPLHF
>TRBJ1-1|-|TRBV5-6|TRBD1
TGTGCCAGCGAGGGGGCAATCAGCACTGAAGCTTTCTTT
CASEGAISTEAFF
>TRBJ2-5|-|TRBV2|TRBD1
TGTGCCAGCAGTACGAACAGGGGCCAAGAGACCCAGTACTTC
CASSTNRGQETQYF
>TRBJ1-1|-|TRBV5-1|-
TGCGCCAGCAGCCCCCGGGGTCGGAGGGACACTGAAGCTTTCTTT
CASSPRGRRDTEAFF
>TRBJ1-4|once|TRBV4-1|-
TGCGCCAGCAGCCAATCCCCGACAGGAGAAAATGAAAAACTGTTTTTT
CASSQSPTGENEKLFF
>TRBJ2-2|-|TRBV7-6|TRBD2
TGTGCCAGCAGCCCAGAGACTAGCGGGGGGGCGACCGGGGAGCTGTTTTTT
CASSPETSGGATGELFF
>TRBJ1-4|-|TRBV6-1|-
TGTGCCAGCAGTGATACAGGGATGGGAGAAAAACTGTTTTTT
CASSDTGMGEKLFF
>TRBJ2-2|-|TRBV7-9|-
TGTGCCAGCAGCGGGAAACAGGGTGGAGCCGGGGAGCTGTTTTTT
CASSGKQGGAGELFF
>TRBJ1-2|-|TRBV10-1|-
TGCGCCAGCAGTGAATCACAATTCTATGGCTACACCTTC
CASSESQFYGYTF
>TRBJ1-6|-|TRBV19|-
TGTGCCATCAAGGGTCCGGGGGGTAATTCACCCCTCCACTTT
CAIKGPGGNSPLHF
>TRBJ2-3|-|TRBV7-9|-
TGTGCCAGCAGCCGCTATCTCAGGACGGGGGGCACAGATACGCAGTATTTT
CASSRYLRTGGTDTQYF
>TRBJ1-6|-|TRBV7-2|-
TGTGCCAGCAGCGGCAATGCTAATTCACCCCTCCACTTT
CASSGNANSPLHF
>TRBJ1-4|-|TRBV6-5|TRBD1
TGTGCCAGCACCAGGGGGCGGGATGAAAAACTGTTTTTT
CASTRGRDEKLFF
>TRBJ2-5|-|TRBV6-6|TRBD2
TGTGCCAGCAGCCAGACTAGCGGGGGGGAAGAGACCCAGTACTTC
CASSQTSGGEETQYF
>TRBJ1-5|-|TRBV6-5|-
TGTGCCAGCAGTTTACTCGCCGGGTACAATCAGCCCCAGCATTTT
CASSLLAGYNQPQHF
>TRBJ1-3|few|TRBV5-6|-
TGTGCCAGCAGCTTTATACTCTCTGGAAACACCATATATTTT
CASSFILSGNTIYF
>TRBJ1-5|few|TRBV7-2|-
TGTGCCAGCAGCTCGGGGGGGGGCCGCAATCAGCCCCAGCATTTT
CASSSGGGRNQPQHF
>TRBJ1-1|-|TRBV19|-
TGTGCCAGTAGTATTCTCCAGGGAGGTGGGAAGAACACTGAAGCTTTCTTT
CASSILQGGGKNTEAFF
>TRBJ2-7|-|TRBV19|TRBD1
TGTGCCAGTAGTATAAGGGACAGGACCTACGAGCAGTACTTC
CASSIRDRTYEQYF
>TRBJ2-1|-|TRBV11-3|TRBD2
TGTGCCAGCAGCTTAGATGAGACTAGCGGGGGTTACAATGAGCAGTTCTTC
CASSLDETSGGYNEQFF
>TRBJ1-5|-|TRBV11-2|-
TGTGCCAGCAGCTTAGATTCGGGGGGCATTCAGCCCCAGCATTTT
CASSLDSGGIQPQHF
>TRBJ1-1|-|TRBV6-4|-
TGTGCCAGCAGTGAACGCGGGACGGGAAACACTGAAGCTTTCTTT
CASSERGTGNTEAFF
>TRBJ1-2|-|TRBV6-5|-
TGTGCCAGCAGTCGACAGGCCAACTATGGCTACACCTTC
CASSRQANYGYTF
>TRBJ2-7|-|TRBV7-9|-
TGTGCCAGCACCCAGAGTGGAGGGAGGTACGAGCAGTACTTC
CASTQSGGRYEQYF
>TRBJ1-3|-|TRBV4-2|-
TGTGCCAGCAGCCGGGCAGGCTCTGGAAACACCATATATTTT
CASSRAGSGNTIYF
>TRBJ1-4|-|TRBV30|-
TGTGCCTGGAGCGAGCGGGGGCGTTATGAAAAACTGTTTTTT
CAWSERGRYEKLFF
>TRBJ1-6|-|TRBV5-1|TRBD1
TGCGCCAGCAGCGACGGACAGGTCTATAATTCACCCCTCCACTTT
CASSDGQVYNSPLHF
>TRBJ2-7|few|TRBV27|TRBD2
TGTGCCAGCAGTTTAAGGAGACTAGCGGGGGAGGTCTACGAGCAGTACTTC
CASSLRRLAGEVYEQYF
>TRBJ1-4|-|TRBV28|TRBD1
TGTGCCAGCAGTGACTCAGGACAGGGGCTTAATGAAAAACTGTTTTTT
CASSDSGQGLNEKLFF
>TRBJ2-5|-|TRBV5-4|-
TGTGCCAGCAGCTGGAAGCCAGTGACAGGTCAAGAGACCCAGTACTTC
CASSWKPVTGQETQYF
>TRBJ2-7|-|TRBV27|-
TGTGCCAGCAGCGAACTCGACTCCTACGAGCAGTACTTC
CASSELDSYEQYF
>TRBJ2-2|-|TRBV11-2|TRBD1
TGTGCCAGCAGCCCCGGGACAGCATACGGGGAGCTGTTTTTT
CASSPGTAYGELFF
>TRBJ1-1|-|TRBV5-6|TRBD1
TGTGCCAGCAGCCGGGACAGGGAACGAGAAGCTTTCTTT
CASSRDREREAFF
>TRBJ1-4|-|TRBV2|-
TGTGCCAGCAGTGAGGGAAGCGGACTGTTTTTT
CASSEGSGLFF